A single sample is the source of the 9 T cell receptor beta chains below, sequenced in a study of identical twins. TCRdb analysed the 5' RACE reads with MiXCR anew, one entry per CDR3 protein. Of roughly 690,000 distinct CDR3 sequences listed, about 20% are singletons. These same data were also listed under a study on T cells expressing NK-cell markers.

Input material: PBMCs. These receptor sequences come from a young woman in good health.

The chain uses TRBV20-1 and TRBJ2-7; possibly TRBD1 for D (6 bases). V gave up 4 bases and J gave up 3 bases, with 16 bases separating them. There are 14 residues in the CDR3. The germline gives CDR1 DFQATT, CDR2 SNEGSKA (reference sequence). The CDR3 is CSAIGDIVLYEQYF. In nucleotides, the CDR3 is TGCAGTGCTATCGGGGACATCGTCCTCTACGAGCAGTACTTC.

The chain employs TRBV20-1 and TRBJ2-1; D may be TRBD2 (7 bases). Trimming left V 4 bases short and J 9 bases short, with 13 bases between. The CDR3 runs to 12 residues. Germline values: CDR1 DFQATT, CDR2 SNEGSKA (reference sequence). The CDR3 region has the DNA TGCAGTGCTAAACAAGGGGGGGGTGAGCAGTTCTTC. Translated, it gives CSAKQGGGEQFF.

In its sample, this clonotype was seen many times. The CDR3 reads CASTGYNSPLHF. The CDR3 nucleotides are TGTGCCAGCACCGGGTATAATTCACCCCTCCACTTT. V usage is TRBV12-3 or TRBV12-4 and J usage is TRBJ1-6; D is ambiguous. The CDR3 is 12 residues long. The V and J ends lost 7 bases and 4 bases respectively, with 5 bases between them.

This clonotype was found many times. The chain recombines TRBV7-9 with TRBJ1-2, with TRBD1 identical over 7 bases. Germline V gene sequence: CDR1 SEHNR, CDR2 FQNEAQ (reference sequence). The CDR3 loop spans 15 amino acids. V gave up 5 bases and J gave up 2 bases; unmatched junction bases: 8. The CDR3 nucleotides are TGTGCCAGCAGCGCCACAGGGGTTTCGAACTATGGCTACACCTTC. Amino acid sequence: CASSATGVSNYGYTF. Full variable domain (outside the CDR3, taken from reference TRBV7-9 and TRBJ1-2): DTGVSQNPRHKITKRGQNVTFRCDPISEHNRLYWYRQTLGQGPEFLTYFQNEAQLEKSRLLSDRFSAERPKGSFSTLEIQRTEQGDSAMYLCASSATGVSNYGYTFGSGTRLTVV.

The genes are TRBV6-2 or TRBV6-3 and TRBJ2-1, with D uncertain. Trimming cost V 8 bases and J 0 bases, with 11 bases left between them. The CDR3 consists of 14 residues. The V gene's germline CDR1 is MNHEY and CDR2 SVGEGT. CDR3 sequence (DNA): TGTGCCAGCGGTGTCGAAAGCTCCTACAATGAGCAGTTCTTC. Amino acid sequence: CASGVESSYNEQFF.

Remarks on this clonotype: One end of the junction does not line up with germline, which may come from a read error. The rearrangement links TRBV5-5 to TRBJ1-2; no definite D call. Looked up from germline, CDR1 is SGHKS and CDR2 is YYEKEE (reference sequence). The CDR3 spans 12 residues. CDR3 nucleotide sequence: TGTGCCATCAGCCCCGGGCCGTATGGCTACACCTTC. It encodes CAISPGPYGYTF.

V gene TRBV12-3 or TRBV12-4 combines with J gene TRBJ2-7; D is unclear. V was trimmed by 8 bases and J by 3 bases, leaving 20 bases between them. The CDR3 totals 15 residues. The CDR3 reads CASPLRRGRNYEQYF. The DNA of the CDR3 is TGTGCCAGCCCCCTCCGACGAGGAAGGAACTACGAGCAGTACTTC.

This clonotype was observed many times. The chain joins TRBV20-1 to TRBJ2-7, with 8 bases identical to TRBD1. CDR3 length: 14 amino acids. J lost 3 bases, V lost 5 bases, and 9 bases had no gene match. The germline CDR1 and CDR2 sequences are DFQATT and SNEGSKA (reference sequence). Written as DNA, the CDR3 is TGCAGTGCTTACCGACAGGGGATAAACTACGAGCAGTACTTC. This gives the protein CSAYRQGINYEQYF.

This clonotype has only a few counts. The V call is TRBV20-1, the J call TRBJ2-7; 9 positions agree with TRBD2. V shed 6 bases and J 5 bases; nucleotides not matched to a gene: 8. The CDR3 runs to 13 residues. Germline CDR1 is DFQATT and CDR2 is SNEGSKA (reference sequence). CDR3 nucleotides: TGCAGTGCCCGTAGCGGGAGTTCGCACGAGCAGTACTTC. Translated: CSARSGSSHEQYF.